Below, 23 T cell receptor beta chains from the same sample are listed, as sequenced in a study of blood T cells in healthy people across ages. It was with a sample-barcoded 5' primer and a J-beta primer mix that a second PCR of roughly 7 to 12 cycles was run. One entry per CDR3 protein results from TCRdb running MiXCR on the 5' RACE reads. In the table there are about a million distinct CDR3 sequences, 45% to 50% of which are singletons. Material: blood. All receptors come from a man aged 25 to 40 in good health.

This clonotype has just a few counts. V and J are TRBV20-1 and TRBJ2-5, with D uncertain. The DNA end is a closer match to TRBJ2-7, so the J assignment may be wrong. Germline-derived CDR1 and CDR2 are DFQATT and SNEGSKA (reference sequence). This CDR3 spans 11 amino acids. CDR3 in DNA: TGCAGTGCTCGGAAAACCTACGAGCAGTACTTC. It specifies CSARKTYEQYF.

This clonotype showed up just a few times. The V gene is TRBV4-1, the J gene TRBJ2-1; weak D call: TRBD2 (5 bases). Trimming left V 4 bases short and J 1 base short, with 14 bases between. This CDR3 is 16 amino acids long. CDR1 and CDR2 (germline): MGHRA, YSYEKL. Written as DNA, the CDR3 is TGCGCCAGCAGCCGCATCGTCGGCGGGTCCTACAATGAGCAGTTCTTC. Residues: CASSRIVGGSYNEQFF.

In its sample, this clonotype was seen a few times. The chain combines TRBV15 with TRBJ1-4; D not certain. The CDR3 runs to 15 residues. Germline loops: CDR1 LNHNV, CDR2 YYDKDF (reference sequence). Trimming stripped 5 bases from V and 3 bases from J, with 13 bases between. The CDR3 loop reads CATSGRARANEKLFF. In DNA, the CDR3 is TGTGCCACCAGCGGGAGGGCCCGGGCTAATGAAAAACTGTTTTTT.

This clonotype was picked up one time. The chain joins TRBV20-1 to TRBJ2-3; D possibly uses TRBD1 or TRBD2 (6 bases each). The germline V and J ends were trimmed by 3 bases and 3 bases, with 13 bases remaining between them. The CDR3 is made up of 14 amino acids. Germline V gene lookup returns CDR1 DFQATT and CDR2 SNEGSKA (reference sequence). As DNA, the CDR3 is TGCAGTGCTAGCAGAGGGGGGATTACAGATACGCAGTATTTT. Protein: CSASRGGITDTQYF.

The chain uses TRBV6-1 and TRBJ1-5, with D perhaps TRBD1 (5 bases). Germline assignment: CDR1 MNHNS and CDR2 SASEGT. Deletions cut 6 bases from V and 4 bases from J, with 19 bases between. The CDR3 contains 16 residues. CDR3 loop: CASSAGSGSGNQPQHF. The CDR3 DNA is TGTGCCAGCAGCGCTGGGTCGGGGTCAGGGAATCAGCCCCAGCATTTT.

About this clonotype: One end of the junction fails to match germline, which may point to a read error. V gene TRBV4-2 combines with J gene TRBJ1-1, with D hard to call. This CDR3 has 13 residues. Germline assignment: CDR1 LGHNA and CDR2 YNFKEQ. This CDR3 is CACSPYKNTEAFF. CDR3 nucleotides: TGTGCCTGCAGCCCATACAAGAACACTGAAGCTTTCTTT.

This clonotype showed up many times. CDR3 sequence: CSGYRGGEAFF. For the CDR3, the DNA is TGCAGCGGCTACAGGGGGGGAGAAGCTTTCTTT. The chain employs TRBV29-1 and TRBJ1-1; the match to TRBD1 covers 8 bases. Trimming cost V 7 bases and J 8 bases; bases outside gene matches: 6. This CDR3 comprises 11 residues. Germline V lookup: CDR1 SQVTM, CDR2 ANQGSEA.

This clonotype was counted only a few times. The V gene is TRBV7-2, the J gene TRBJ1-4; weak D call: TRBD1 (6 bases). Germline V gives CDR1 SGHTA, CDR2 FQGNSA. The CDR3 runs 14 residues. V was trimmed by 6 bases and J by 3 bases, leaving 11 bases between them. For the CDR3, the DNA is TGTGCCAGCAGGGAGGGGGGGGCTAATGAAAAACTGTTTTTT. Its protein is CASREGGANEKLFF.

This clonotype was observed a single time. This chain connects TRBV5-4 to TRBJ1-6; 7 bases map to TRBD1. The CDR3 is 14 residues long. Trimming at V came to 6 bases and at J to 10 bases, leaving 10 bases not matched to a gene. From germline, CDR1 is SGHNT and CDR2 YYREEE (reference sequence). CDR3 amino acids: CASNLTGMQSPLHF. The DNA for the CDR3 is TGTGCCAGCAATTTGACAGGGATGCAATCACCCCTCCACTTT.

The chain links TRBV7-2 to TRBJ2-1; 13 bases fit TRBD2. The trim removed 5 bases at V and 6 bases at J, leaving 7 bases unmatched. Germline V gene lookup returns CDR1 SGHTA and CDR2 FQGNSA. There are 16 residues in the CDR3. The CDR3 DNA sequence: TGTGCCAGCAGCACCCGGACTAGCGGGGGTACCAATGAGCAGTTCTTC. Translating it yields CASSTRTSGGTNEQFF.

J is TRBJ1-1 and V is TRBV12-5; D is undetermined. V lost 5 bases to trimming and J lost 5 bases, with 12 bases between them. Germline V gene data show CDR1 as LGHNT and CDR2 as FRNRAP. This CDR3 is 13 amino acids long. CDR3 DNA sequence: TGTGCTAGTGGTCAAGGGCTAGGGACTGAAGCTTTCTTT. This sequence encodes CASGQGLGTEAFF.

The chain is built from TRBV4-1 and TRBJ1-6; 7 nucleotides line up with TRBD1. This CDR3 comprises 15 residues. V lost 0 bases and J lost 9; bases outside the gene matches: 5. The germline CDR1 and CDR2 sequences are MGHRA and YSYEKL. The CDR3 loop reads CASSQDSTGVSPLHF. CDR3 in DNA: TGCGCCAGCAGCCAAGATAGCACAGGGGTTTCACCCCTCCACTTT.

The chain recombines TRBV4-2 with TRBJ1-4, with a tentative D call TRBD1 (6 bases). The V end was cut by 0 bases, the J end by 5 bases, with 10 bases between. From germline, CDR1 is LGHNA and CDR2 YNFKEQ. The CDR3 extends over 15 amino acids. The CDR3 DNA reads TGTGCCAGCAGCCAAGAGACAGGCGCAAATGAAAAACTGTTTTTT. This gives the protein CASSQETGANEKLFF.

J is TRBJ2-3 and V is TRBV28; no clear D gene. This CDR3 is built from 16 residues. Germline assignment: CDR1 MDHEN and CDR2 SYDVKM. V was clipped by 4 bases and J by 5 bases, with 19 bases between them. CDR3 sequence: CASSSPGLGKQDTQYF. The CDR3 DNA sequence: TGTGCCAGCAGTTCCCCGGGTCTGGGAAAGCAAGATACGCAGTATTTT.

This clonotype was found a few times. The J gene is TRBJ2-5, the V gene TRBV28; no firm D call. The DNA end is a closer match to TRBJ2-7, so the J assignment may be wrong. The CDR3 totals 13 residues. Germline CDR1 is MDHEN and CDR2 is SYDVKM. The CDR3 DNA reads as TGTGCCAGCAGTTTATCCAGAGCCTACGAGCAGTACTTC. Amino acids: CASSLSRAYEQYF.

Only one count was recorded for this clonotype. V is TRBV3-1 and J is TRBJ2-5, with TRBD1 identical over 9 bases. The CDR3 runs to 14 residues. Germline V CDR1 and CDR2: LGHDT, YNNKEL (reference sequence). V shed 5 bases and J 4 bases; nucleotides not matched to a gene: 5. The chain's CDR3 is CASSATGGGETQYF. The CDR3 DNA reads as TGTGCCAGCAGCGCAACAGGGGGCGGAGAGACCCAGTACTTC.

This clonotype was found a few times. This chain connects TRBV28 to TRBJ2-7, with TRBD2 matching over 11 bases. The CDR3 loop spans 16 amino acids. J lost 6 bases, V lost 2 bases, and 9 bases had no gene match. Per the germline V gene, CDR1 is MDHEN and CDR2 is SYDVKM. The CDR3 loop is CASSLGVAGGLAEQYF. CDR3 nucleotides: TGTGCCAGCAGTTTAGGGGTAGCGGGGGGGCTTGCCGAGCAGTACTTC.

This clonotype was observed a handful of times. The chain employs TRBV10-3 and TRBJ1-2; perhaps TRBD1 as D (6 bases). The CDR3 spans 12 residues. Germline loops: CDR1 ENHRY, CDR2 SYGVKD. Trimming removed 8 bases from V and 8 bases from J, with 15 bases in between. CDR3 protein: CAIPNREGGYTF. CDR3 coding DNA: TGTGCCATCCCGAACAGGGAGGGAGGCTACACCTTC.

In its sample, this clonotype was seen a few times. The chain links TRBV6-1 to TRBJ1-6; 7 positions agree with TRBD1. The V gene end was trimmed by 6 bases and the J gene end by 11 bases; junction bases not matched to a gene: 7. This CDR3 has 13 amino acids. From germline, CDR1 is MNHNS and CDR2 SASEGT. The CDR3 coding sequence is TGTGCCAGCAGAGAACGACAGGGAACACCCCTCCACTTT. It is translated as CASRERQGTPLHF.

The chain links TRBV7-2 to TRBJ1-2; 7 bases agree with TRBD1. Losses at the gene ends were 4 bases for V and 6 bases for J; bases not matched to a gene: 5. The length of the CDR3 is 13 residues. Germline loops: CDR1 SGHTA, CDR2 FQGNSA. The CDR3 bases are TGTGCCAGCAGCTATAGGCAGGGGGATGGCTACACCTTC. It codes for CASSYRQGDGYTF. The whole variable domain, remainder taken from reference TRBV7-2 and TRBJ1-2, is GAGVSQSPSNKVTEKGKDVELRCDPISGHTALYWYRQSLGQGLEFLIYFQGNSAPDKSGLPSDRFSAERTGGSVSTLTIQRTQQEDSAVYLCASSYRQGDGYTFGSGTRLTVV.

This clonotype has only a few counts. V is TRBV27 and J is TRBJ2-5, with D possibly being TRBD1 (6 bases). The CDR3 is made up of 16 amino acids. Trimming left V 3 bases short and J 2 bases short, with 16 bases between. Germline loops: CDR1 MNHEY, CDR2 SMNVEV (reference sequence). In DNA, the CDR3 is TGTGCCAGCAGTTTGGGGGCAGTTTCGTTTCAAGAGACCCAGTACTTC. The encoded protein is CASSLGAVSFQETQYF.

CDR3 DNA sequence: TGTGCCAGCAGCCCTCGGACAGGGAAGTCCTACGAGCAGTACTTC. This encodes CASSPRTGKSYEQYF. The rearrangement joins TRBV3-1 to TRBJ2-7, with TRBD1 matching over 8 bases. V lost 4 bases, J lost 1 base, and 6 bases stayed unmatched. The CDR3 contains 15 residues. The germline gives CDR1 LGHDT, CDR2 YNNKEL (reference sequence).

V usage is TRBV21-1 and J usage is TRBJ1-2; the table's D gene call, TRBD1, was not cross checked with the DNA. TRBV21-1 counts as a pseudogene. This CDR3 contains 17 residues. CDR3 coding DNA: TGTGCCAGCAGCCCCCGATATCAGACAGGGGTTCTCGGGGGCTACACCTTC. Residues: CASSPRYQTGVLGGYTF.